This entry is about one T cell receptor beta chain. This record belongs to a study of blood T cell repertoires in COVID-19. Using immunoSEQ multiplex PCR, the repertoire was profiled, and TCRdb retains in-frame clones only, with some absent. The sample records about 42,000 clones, 85% being singletons. The junction had 11 bases not matched to a gene; V was cut back by 7 bases and J by 11 bases. CDR1 SNHLY and CDR2 FYNNEI come from the germline V gene. This CDR3 contains 13 residues. The material sequenced was peripheral blood. The chain links TRBV2 to TRBJ2-4, with 7 bases aligning to TRBD2. This receptor was identified in a man aged 50-60 years with active COVID-19. The CDR3 loop is CASTTSPLTFQYF. CDR3 DNA sequence: TGTGCCAGCACGACTAGCCCCCTAACGTTTCAGTACTTC.